These T cell receptor beta chains were read from a single sample in a study of blood T cell repertoires in COVID-19. This table comes from immunoSEQ multiplex PCR, and its TCRdb copy is limited to in-frame clones, with some not included. The sample carries 90,000 to 100,000 clones, approximately 82% recorded once. The sample was peripheral blood. Receptors were obtained from a man in his 70s with active or convalescent COVID-19. Both conserved end residues are part of each CDR3. The order of the fields is J gene, D gene, V gene, CDR3 length, clone size, CDR3 protein, CDR3 DNA. D genes are given only for firm matches. Clone size is shown for a subset of rows, as once, few, many or a class of expanded clone.

>TRBJ2-5|-|TRBV19|15|-
CASSLVPGRGETQYF
TGTGCCAGTAGTCTTGTTCCGGGTCGGGGAGAGACCCAGTACTTC
>TRBJ2-7|-|TRBV7-2|14|-
CASSLVAGIYEQYF
TGTGCCAGCAGCTTAGTCGCAGGGATATACGAGCAGTACTTC
>TRBJ1-2|TRBD1|TRBV6-6|13|-
CASDRGANYGYTF
TGTGCCTCCGACAGGGGGGCTAACTATGGCTACACCTTC
>TRBJ1-1|-|TRBV13|13|-
CASSLVTALQAFF
TGTGCCAGCAGCTTAGTAACAGCTCTTCAAGCTTTCTTT
>TRBJ2-3|-|TRBV20-1|11|-
CSAQLGGTQYF
TGCAGTGCTCAGTTGGGAGGTACGCAGTATTTT
>TRBJ1-5|-|TRBV10-3|14|few
CAISESTASQPQHF
TGTGCCATCAGTGAGTCGACAGCATCTCAGCCCCAGCATTTT
>TRBJ1-2|-|TRBV4-2|16|-
CASSQDMNRVNYGYTF
TGTGCCAGCAGCCAAGATATGAACAGGGTAAACTATGGCTACACCTTC
>TRBJ2-1|-|TRBV6-5|13|-
CAEGGGSYNEQFF
TGTGCAGAGGGAGGGGGCTCCTACAATGAGCAGTTCTTC
>TRBJ2-6|TRBD1|TRBV5-6|18|-
CASSSSGTAAVGANVLTF
TGTGCCAGCAGTAGCTCCGGGACAGCGGCGGTTGGGGCCAACGTCCTGACTTTC
>TRBJ2-3|TRBD2|TRBV2|15|-
CASRLAGIRTDTQYF
TGTGCCAGCAGGCTAGCGGGGATTCGCACAGATACGCAGTATTTT
>TRBJ2-2|TRBD1|TRBV7-9|16|-
CASSLGGTGYTGELFF
TGTGCCAGCAGCTTAGGAGGGACAGGGTACACCGGGGAGCTGTTTTTT
>TRBJ1-2|-|TRBV30|14|-
CAWSVHRGTYGYTF
TGTGCCTGGAGTGTACATCGGGGTACCTATGGCTACACCTTC
>TRBJ1-1|-|TRBV24-1|13|-
CATSDGAGVEAFF
TGTGCCACCAGTGATGGGGCAGGGGTTGAAGCTTTCTTT
>TRBJ1-4|TRBD1|TRBV2|15|-
CASKETGTANEKLFF
TGTGCCAGCAAAGAAACCGGGACAGCTAATGAAAAACTGTTTTTT
>TRBJ2-1|TRBD1|TRBV29-1|13|once
CSTSWTGSDEQFF
TGCAGCACCAGCTGGACAGGGTCCGATGAGCAGTTCTTC
>TRBJ2-1|-|TRBV6-6|14|-
CASSVRGSYNEQFF
TGTGCCAGCAGTGTAAGAGGCTCCTACAATGAGCAGTTCTTC
>TRBJ2-7|-|TRBV5-1|15|-
CASSLDSGQSYEQYF
TGCGCCAGCAGCTTGGACTCTGGACAGTCCTACGAGCAGTACTTC
>TRBJ1-1|-|TRBV25-1|13|-
CASSFNRDTEAFF
TGTGCCAGCAGTTTCAATCGGGACACTGAAGCTTTCTTT
>TRBJ2-5|TRBD2|TRBV5-1|15|-
CASSSRGGLEETQYF
TGCGCCAGCAGCTCCCGGGGAGGGCTCGAAGAGACCCAGTACTTC
>TRBJ2-5|TRBD1|TRBV7-6|15|-
CASSLEGRGRETQYF
TGTGCCAGCAGCTTAGAAGGCAGGGGGCGGGAGACCCAGTACTTC
>TRBJ1-6|TRBD1|TRBV7-2|15|-
CASSLHGTGDSPLHF
TGTGCCAGCAGCCTACACGGGACAGGGGATTCACCCCTCCACTTT
>TRBJ1-3|TRBD1|TRBV29-1|13|-
CSTTRGPGNTIYF
TGCAGCACCACCAGGGGGCCTGGAAACACCATATATTTT